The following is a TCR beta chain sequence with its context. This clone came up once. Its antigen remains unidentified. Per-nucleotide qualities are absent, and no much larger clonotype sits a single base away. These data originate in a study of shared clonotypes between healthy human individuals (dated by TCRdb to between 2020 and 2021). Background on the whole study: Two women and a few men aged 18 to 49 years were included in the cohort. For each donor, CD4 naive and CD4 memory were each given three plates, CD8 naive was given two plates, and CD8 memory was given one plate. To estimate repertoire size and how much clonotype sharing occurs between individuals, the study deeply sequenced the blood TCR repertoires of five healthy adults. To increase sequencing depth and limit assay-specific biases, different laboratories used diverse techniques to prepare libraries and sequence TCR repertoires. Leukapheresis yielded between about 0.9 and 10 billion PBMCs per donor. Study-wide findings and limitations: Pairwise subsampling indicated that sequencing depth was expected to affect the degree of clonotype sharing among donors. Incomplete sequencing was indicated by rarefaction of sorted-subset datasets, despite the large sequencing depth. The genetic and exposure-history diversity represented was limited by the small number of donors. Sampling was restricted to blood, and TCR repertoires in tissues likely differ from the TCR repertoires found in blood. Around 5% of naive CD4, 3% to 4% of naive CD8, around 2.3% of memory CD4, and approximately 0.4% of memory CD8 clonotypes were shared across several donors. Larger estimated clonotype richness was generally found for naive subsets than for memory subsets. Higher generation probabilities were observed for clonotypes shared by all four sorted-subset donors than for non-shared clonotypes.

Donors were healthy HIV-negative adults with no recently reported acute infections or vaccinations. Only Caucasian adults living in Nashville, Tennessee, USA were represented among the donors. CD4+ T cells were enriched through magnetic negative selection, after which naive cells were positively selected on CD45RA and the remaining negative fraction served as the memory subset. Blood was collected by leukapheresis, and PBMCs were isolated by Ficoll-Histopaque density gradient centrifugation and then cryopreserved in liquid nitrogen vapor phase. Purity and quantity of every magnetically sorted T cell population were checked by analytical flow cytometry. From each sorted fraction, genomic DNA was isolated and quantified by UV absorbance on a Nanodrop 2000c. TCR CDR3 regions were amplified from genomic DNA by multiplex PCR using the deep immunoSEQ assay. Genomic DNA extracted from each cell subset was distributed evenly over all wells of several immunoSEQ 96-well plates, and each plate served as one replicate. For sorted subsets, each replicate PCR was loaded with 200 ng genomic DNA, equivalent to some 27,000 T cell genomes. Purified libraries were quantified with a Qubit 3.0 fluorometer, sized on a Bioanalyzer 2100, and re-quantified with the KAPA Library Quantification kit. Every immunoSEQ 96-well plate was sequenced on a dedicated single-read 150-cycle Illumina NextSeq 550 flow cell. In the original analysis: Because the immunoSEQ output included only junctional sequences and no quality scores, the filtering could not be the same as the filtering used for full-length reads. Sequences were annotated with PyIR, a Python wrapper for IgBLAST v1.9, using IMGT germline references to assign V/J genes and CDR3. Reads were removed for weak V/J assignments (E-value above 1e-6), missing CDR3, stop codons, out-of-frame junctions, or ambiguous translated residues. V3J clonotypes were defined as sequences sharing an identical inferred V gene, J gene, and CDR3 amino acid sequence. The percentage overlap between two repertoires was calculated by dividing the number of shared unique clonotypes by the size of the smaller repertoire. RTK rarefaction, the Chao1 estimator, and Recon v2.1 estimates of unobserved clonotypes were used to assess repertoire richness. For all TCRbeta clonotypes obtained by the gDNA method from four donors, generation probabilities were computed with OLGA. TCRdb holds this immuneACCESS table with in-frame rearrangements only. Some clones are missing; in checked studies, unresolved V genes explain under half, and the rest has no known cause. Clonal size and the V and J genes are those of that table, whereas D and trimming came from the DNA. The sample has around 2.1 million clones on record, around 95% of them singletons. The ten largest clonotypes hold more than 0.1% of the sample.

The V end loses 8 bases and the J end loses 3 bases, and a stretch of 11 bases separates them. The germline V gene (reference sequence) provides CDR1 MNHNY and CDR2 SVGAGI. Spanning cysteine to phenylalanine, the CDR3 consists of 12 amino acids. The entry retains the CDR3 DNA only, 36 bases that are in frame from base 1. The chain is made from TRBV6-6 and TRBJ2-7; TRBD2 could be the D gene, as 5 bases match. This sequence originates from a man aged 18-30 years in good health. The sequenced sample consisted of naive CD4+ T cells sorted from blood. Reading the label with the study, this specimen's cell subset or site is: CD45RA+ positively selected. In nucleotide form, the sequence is TGTGCCAGCTCCGAGCGGTTCTACGAGCAGTACTTC. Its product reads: CASSERFYEQYF.